This TCR beta chain emerged from a study of blood T cells in healthy people across ages. Alongside a J-beta primer mix, a sample-barcoded 5' primer served in a second PCR lasting about 7 to 12 cycles. From the 5' RACE reads, TCRdb called clonotypes with MiXCR, one entry per CDR3 protein. Among over a million distinct CDR3 sequences, approximately 26% were seen once, and the ten largest hold around 0.7%. Only a few counts were recorded for this clonotype. A junction end diverges from the germline sequence, so it may reflect a read error. This same sample was also taken into another study, of T cells of mothers and their children.

The source material was blood. The receptor's source is a girl aged 2-9 years in good health.

The CDR3, as DNA: TGTGCCAGCAGCCAAGAGTGCTTC. Translating gives CASSQECF. J is TRBJ2-4 and V is TRBV14; D unclear. Germline V gene lookup returns CDR1 SGHDN and CDR2 FVKESK. The CDR3 totals 8 residues.